A selection of T cell receptor beta chains follows, all from one sample in a study of T-cell memory formation after mild COVID-19. Each CDR3 protein is one row after TCRdb ran MiXCR on the 5' RACE reads. The repertoire has approximately 480,000 distinct CDR3 sequences, 18% of them found once; the top ten carry 9% to 15%. Sequencing was performed on PBMCs or a T cell subset sorted from them (not recorded which). The source of these receptors is an adult woman who had mild COVID-19 (a few samples of this study predate the infection). Cell type and time point are not known. Each CDR3 is given with its conserved first and last residue. D genes are given only for firm matches. Only part of the rows carry a size: once, few, many, or a class if the clone is expanded.

clone size: few
D gene: -
J gene: TRBJ2-5
V gene: TRBV7-9
CDR3 DNA: TGTGCCAGCAGCTTGCCCGTTTGGGAGACCCAGTACTTC
CDR3 protein: CASSLPVWETQYF

clone size: few
D gene: -
J gene: TRBJ2-1
V gene: TRBV20-1
CDR3 DNA: TGCAGTGCGAGTACTATCGGCCCCTCCTACAATGAGCAGTTCTTC
CDR3 protein: CSASTIGPSYNEQFF

clone size: -
D gene: -
J gene: TRBJ2-1
V gene: TRBV11-2
CDR3 DNA: TGTGCCAGCAGCTTAGACTCTCATGGCAGGGTATACTACAATGAGCAGTTCTTC
CDR3 protein: CASSLDSHGRVYYNEQFF

clone size: -
D gene: TRBD1
J gene: TRBJ1-1
V gene: TRBV15
CDR3 DNA: TGTGCCACCAGCAGACCCCCCGGGACAGGCGGGAACACTGAAGCTTTCTTT
CDR3 protein: CATSRPPGTGGNTEAFF

clone size: few
D gene: -
J gene: TRBJ2-7
V gene: TRBV18
CDR3 DNA: TGTGCCAGCTCACGAGGTACAGGGTACGAGCAGTACTTC
CDR3 protein: CASSRGTGYEQYF

clone size: few
D gene: -
J gene: TRBJ1-1
V gene: TRBV11-2
CDR3 DNA: TGTGCCAGCAGCTTTATGGCCGAGGCTTTCTTT
CDR3 protein: CASSFMAEAFF

clone size: -
D gene: -
J gene: TRBJ2-4
V gene: TRBV18
CDR3 DNA: TGTGCCAGCTCACGAATGACAGAAAACATTCAGTACTTC
CDR3 protein: CASSRMTENIQYF

clone size: -
D gene: TRBD2
J gene: TRBJ2-3
V gene: TRBV4-1
CDR3 DNA: TGCGCCAGCAGCCTCCGAGCGGGGGGGTCAGATACGCAGTATTTT
CDR3 protein: CASSLRAGGSDTQYF

clone size: many
D gene: -
J gene: TRBJ1-1
V gene: TRBV5-1
CDR3 DNA: TGCGCCAGCAGCTTTTCGGACGAGGGAAACACTGAAGCTTTCTTT
CDR3 protein: CASSFSDEGNTEAFF

clone size: few
D gene: TRBD2
J gene: TRBJ2-3
V gene: TRBV20-1
CDR3 DNA: TGCAGTACTTTAAAGCGGGAGGCCTACACAGATACGCAGTATTTT
CDR3 protein: CSTLKREAYTDTQYF

clone size: many
D gene: -
J gene: TRBJ1-2
V gene: TRBV5-6
CDR3 DNA: TGTGCCAGCAGCCACCCCCGAGGGGGGCCCTTTGGCTACACCTTC
CDR3 protein: CASSHPRGGPFGYTF

clone size: -
D gene: -
J gene: TRBJ1-2
V gene: TRBV2
CDR3 DNA: TGTGCCAGCAGTCGTCAACAGAAAGTTAACTATGGCTACACCTTC
CDR3 protein: CASSRQQKVNYGYTF

clone size: -
D gene: -
J gene: TRBJ2-7
V gene: TRBV10-3
CDR3 DNA: TGTGCCATCCCCTTCCCGAGGCAGGTTCTATTCTACGAGCAGTACTTC
CDR3 protein: CAIPFPRQVLFYEQYF

clone size: -
D gene: TRBD2
J gene: TRBJ2-7
V gene: TRBV9
CDR3 DNA: TGTGCCAGCAGCGCGGCCGGGGGGACTATCCTCGAGCAGTACTTC
CDR3 protein: CASSAAGGTILEQYF